This T cell receptor beta chain was identified during a study of Ad26.COV2.S vaccination and SARS-CoV-2 variants (dated by TCRdb to the early 2020s). Study-level background: Donors in the vaccine arm were drawn from COV1001, a multicentre, randomized, double-blind, placebo-controlled phase I-IIa trial testing Ad26.COV2.S in healthy adults. The TCR-sequenced set comprised approximately 32 samples: some 20 Ad26.COV2.S vaccine recipients, 5 placebo recipients and 8 SARS-CoV-2 convalescent individuals. Investigators did not know the trial group allocation while performing experiments and assessing outcomes. Sequencing of the TCRbeta repertoire served to evaluate the specificity and breadth of SARS-CoV-2-reactive T cell receptors following Ad26.COV2.S vaccination. Participants in the trial were split at random into five groups of five each, receiving low-dose or high-dose Ad26.COV2.S once or twice, or else placebo on both occasions. Ad26.COV2.S was given intramuscularly at 5x10^10 or 1x10^11 viral particles, as a single shot or as two shots 56 days apart. Beyond this particular receptor, the publication reports: The authors noted that the TCR breadth and depth analyses may have underestimated total T cell responses. Non-spike TCR breadth was comparable between vaccine and placebo recipients, consistent with the vaccine containing only spike. Compared with placebo recipients, Ad26.COV2.S recipients showed higher spike-specific TCR breadth (P = 0.0014). Substantial breadth of spike-specific CD8+ and CD4+ T cell responses was reported after vaccination. Comparing responses between vaccine doses or regimens was not something the study was powered to do.

This specimen's treatment or condition label, per the study, means: about 20 received Ad26.COV2.S at low or high dose, single or two shots; a few received placebo; per-sample allocation not given. Repertoires of vaccine and placebo recipients were sequenced from samples collected on day 63 after the first injection. Between 29 July and 7 August 2020, Cohort 1b enrolled some 25 adults aged 18-55 years at one site in Boston, USA. As a vaccine, Ad26.COV2.S was a replication-incompetent adenovirus type 26 vector that expressed a prefusion-stabilized SARS-CoV-2 spike protein derived from the original Wuhan strain. The germline ends are 19 bases apart after V is trimmed by 6 bases and J by 0 bases. CDR1 is given as KGHDR and CDR2 as SFDVKD, both from the germline V gene. The CDR3, from cysteine to phenylalanine, totals 18 residues. Only the CDR3 region is kept as DNA, spanning 54 bases read in frame from base 1.

The immunoSEQ Assay was the method used to sequence TCRbeta CDR3 regions. After extraction, genomic DNA underwent amplification by bias-controlled multiplex PCR, followed by high-throughput sequencing. The paper's processing steps were these. To quantify the absolute abundance of every unique TCRbeta CDR3 region, sequences were collapsed and filtered. Usable DNA was measured by amplifying reference genes present in all nucleated cells, and TCRbeta template counts were normalized to that usable DNA to estimate T cell fraction. Repertoire TCRs were annotated as SARS-CoV-2-specific when V gene, CDR3 amino acid sequence and J gene were exactly matched to a known reactive TCR set. The reference SARS-CoV-2 TCR set was obtained from MIRA and was filtered for enrichment in COVID-19-positive ImmuneCODE repertoires, whereby public or cross-reactive TCRs were removed. Using the MIRA antigens, annotated TCRs were further analysed by specific ORF or by position within an ORF. Depth was the summed frequency of annotated unique rearrangements, while breadth was defined as annotated unique rearrangements over total unique productive rearrangements. Two-sided Wilcoxon rank-sum tests were applied when comparing TCR breadth between groups. TCRdb carries this immuneACCESS record with in-frame sequences only. Its versions omit some clonotypes, under half of them owing to an unresolved V gene in the studies checked, with the rest unexplained. The V and J calls and clone size were taken over from that table, and D and trimming were inferred from the DNA. For this sample the table gives 200,000 to 300,000 clones, of which 88% were detected only once. Jointly, the top ten make up about 11% of the sample.

On this clone: The antigen this receptor binds is unknown. Base qualities are not provided; no much larger clone lies one nucleotide away.

The sequence derives from a person between 18 and 59 years old who received the Ad26.COV2.S COVID-19 vaccine or a placebo. The material was peripheral blood, obtained in a trial of Ad26.COV2.S vaccine versus placebo. The chain joins TRBV24-1 to TRBJ2-2, and perhaps TRBD2 as D gene, on 6 matching bases. The sequenced DNA is TGTGCCACCAGTAAGCCCCCGCGGGGACCAGCGAACACCGGGGAGCTGTTTTTT. It specifies CATSKPPRGPANTGELFF.